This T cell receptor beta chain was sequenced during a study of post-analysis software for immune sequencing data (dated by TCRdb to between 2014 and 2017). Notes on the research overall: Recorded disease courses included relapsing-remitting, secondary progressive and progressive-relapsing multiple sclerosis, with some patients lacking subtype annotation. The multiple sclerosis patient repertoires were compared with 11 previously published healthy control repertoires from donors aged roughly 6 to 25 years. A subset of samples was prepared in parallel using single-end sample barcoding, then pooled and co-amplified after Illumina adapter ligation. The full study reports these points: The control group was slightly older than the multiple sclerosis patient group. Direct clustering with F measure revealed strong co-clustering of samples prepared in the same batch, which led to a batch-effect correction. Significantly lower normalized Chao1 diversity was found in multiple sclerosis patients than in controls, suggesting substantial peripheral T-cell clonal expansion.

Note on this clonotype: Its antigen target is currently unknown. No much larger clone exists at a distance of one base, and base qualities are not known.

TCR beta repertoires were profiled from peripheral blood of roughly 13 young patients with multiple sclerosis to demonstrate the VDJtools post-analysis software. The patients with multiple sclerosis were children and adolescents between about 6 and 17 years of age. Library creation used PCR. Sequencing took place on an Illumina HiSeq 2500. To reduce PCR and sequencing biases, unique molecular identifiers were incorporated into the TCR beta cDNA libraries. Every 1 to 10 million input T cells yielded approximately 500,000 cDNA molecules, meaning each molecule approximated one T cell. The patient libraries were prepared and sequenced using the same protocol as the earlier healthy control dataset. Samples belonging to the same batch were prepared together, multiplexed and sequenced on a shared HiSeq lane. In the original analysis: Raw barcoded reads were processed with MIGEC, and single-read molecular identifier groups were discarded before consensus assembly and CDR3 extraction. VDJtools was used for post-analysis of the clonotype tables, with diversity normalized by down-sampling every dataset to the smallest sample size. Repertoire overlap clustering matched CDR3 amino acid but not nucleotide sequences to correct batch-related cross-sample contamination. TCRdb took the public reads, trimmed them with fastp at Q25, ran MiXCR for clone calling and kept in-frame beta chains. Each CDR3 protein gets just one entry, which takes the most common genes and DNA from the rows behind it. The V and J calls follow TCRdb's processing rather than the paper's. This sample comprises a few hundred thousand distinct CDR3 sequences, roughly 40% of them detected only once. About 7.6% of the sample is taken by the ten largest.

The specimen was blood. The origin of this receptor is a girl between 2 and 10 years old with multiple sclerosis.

The bases are TGTGCCAGCAGCTTCCGCAGGGCCGGAACTGAAGCTTTCTTT. The resulting protein is CASSFRRAGTEAFF. The chain joins TRBV5-6 to TRBJ1-1; tentative D gene TRBD1, with 5 bases matching. The cysteine opens and the phenylalanine closes a CDR3 of 14 amino acids. The retained sequence is limited to the CDR3, 42 bases, with the frame set at the first base. Based on the germline V gene, the CDR1 and CDR2 sequences are SGHDT and YYEEEE. V and J lose 2 bases and 5 bases, and a span of 13 bases separates them.